What follows are 9 T cell receptor beta chains derived from one specimen sequenced in a study of T cell changes during pregnancy in multiple sclerosis. The method was immunoSEQ multiplex PCR; TCRdb's version includes in-frame clones alone and lacks a portion of them. The sample lists 77,000 or so clones; roughly 93% were seen once. Sample: peripheral blood, taken in the second trimester of pregnancy. The source is a female donor in good health, enrolled as a control in a pregnancy study.

V and J are TRBV7-9 and TRBJ2-5; D may be TRBD2 (7 bases). The CDR3 spans 14 residues. Germline V gene sequence: CDR1 SEHNR, CDR2 FQNEAQ (reference sequence). The ends were cut back, 3 bases at V and 5 bases at J, with 13 bases in the middle. Here the CDR3 DNA reads TGTGCCAGCAGCTTTACGGGGGGCGCGGAGACCCAGTACTTC. It translates to CASSFTGGAETQYF.

This chain joins TRBV6-5 and TRBJ2-1; tentatively, D is TRBD1 (6 bases). The CDR3 is 12 residues long. V shed 6 bases and J shed 14 bases, with 17 bases lying between them. Per germline, CDR1 MNHEY and CDR2 SVGAGI. The CDR3 nucleotides read TGTGCCAGCAGGCCTCAGGGGACCAAAGAGTTCTTC. This gives the protein CASRPQGTKEFF.

The rearrangement joins TRBV6-5 to TRBJ2-1; 8 positions match TRBD1. This CDR3 spans 15 amino acids. Looked up from germline, CDR1 is MNHEY and CDR2 is SVGAGI. Germline trimming cut 6 bases from V and 0 bases from J; bases unmatched to any gene: 4. The chain's CDR3 is CASRDRESSYNEQFF. CDR3 in DNA: TGTGCCAGCAGGGACAGGGAAAGCTCCTACAATGAGCAGTTCTTC.

This chain joins TRBV10-3 and TRBJ1-3, with D possibly TRBD1 on 5 matching bases. CDR1 and CDR2 from the germline V gene are ENHRY and SYGVKD. The CDR3 runs to 13 residues. The germline V and J ends were trimmed by 6 bases and 7 bases, with 13 bases remaining between them. CDR3 amino acids: CAISQHPGNTIYF. CDR3 nucleotides: TGTGCCATCAGCCAACACCCAGGGAACACCATATATTTT.

This chain links TRBV4-3 with TRBJ1-1; 7 positions agree with TRBD1. The CDR3 sequence is 14 residues long. With 4 bases clipped from V and 0 bases from J, the junction kept 2 bases outside the gene matches. CDR1 and CDR2 (germline): LGHNA, YSLEER. The CDR3 DNA follows: TGCGCCAGCAGCCGCGGGACAGTGAACACTGAAGCTTTCTTT. The encoded protein is CASSRGTVNTEAFF.

The chain couples TRBV6-5 to TRBJ1-1; tentatively, D is TRBD1 (6 bases). V gave up 5 bases and J gave up 4 bases, with 11 bases separating them. Germline CDR1 is MNHEY and CDR2 is SVGAGI. CDR3 length: 13 amino acids. Written as DNA, the CDR3 is TGTGCCAGCAGTATAACAGGGTTCACTGAAGCTTTCTTT. Encoded protein: CASSITGFTEAFF.

This chain uses TRBV19 with TRBJ2-1; D is undetermined. The germline CDR1 and CDR2 sequences are LNHDA and SQIVND (reference sequence). Deletions cut 7 bases from V and 4 bases from J, with 11 bases between. This CDR3 region has 13 residues. In DNA form, the CDR3 reads TGTGCCAGTACCACCGGCAGGTACAATGAGCAGTTCTTC. This codes for CASTTGRYNEQFF.

The V call is TRBV4-3, the J call TRBJ1-1; possibly TRBD1 for D (6 bases). Trimming took 3 bases from V and 6 from J, leaving 17 bases between them. CDR3 length: 15 amino acids. The germline gives CDR1 LGHNA, CDR2 YSLEER. In DNA, the CDR3 is TGCGCCAGCAGCCACGCCCGTGGGGGCAAGGCTGAAGCTTTCTTT. It codes for CASSHARGGKAEAFF.

The rearrangement uses TRBV6-6 and TRBJ1-2; D call uncertain. CDR1 is MNHNY and CDR2 is SVGAGI in the germline V gene (reference sequence). The CDR3 runs 15 residues. V gave up 2 bases and J gave up 5 bases, with 15 bases separating them. The CDR3 loop reads CASSYDPGESYGYTF. CDR3 nucleotides: TGTGCCAGCAGTTACGACCCCGGGGAATCTTATGGCTACACCTTC.